This T cell receptor (beta chain) originates from a study of blood T cell repertoires in COVID-19. Study-wide context: Samples came from the United States, Italy and Spain, spanning acute and convalescent COVID-19. PBMCs, B-cell-depleted T cells, or T cells were the source of the cDNA or gDNA that made up the material.

Authors' methods: Scientists estimated how many nucleated cells there were by amplifying reference gene primers. Using immunoSEQ multiplex PCR, the repertoire was profiled, and TCRdb retains in-frame clones only, with some absent. That table furnishes V, J and clone size, whereas the DNA furnished D and trimming. In the table there are 310,000 or so clones, around 83% of which are singletons. Deletions cut 4 bases from V and 6 bases from J, with 13 bases between. CDR3 length: 14 amino acids. Germline V gene lookup returns CDR1 ENHRY and CDR2 SYGVKD. The specimen was peripheral blood. This clonotype originated in a woman aged 45-60 years with acute or convalescent COVID-19. The chain employs TRBV10-3 and TRBJ1-5; TRBD1 is a possible D gene (6 bases). Written as DNA, the CDR3 is TGTGCCATCAGTGTGGGTACAGGGATTCAGCCCCAGCATTTT. It yields the protein CAISVGTGIQPQHF.